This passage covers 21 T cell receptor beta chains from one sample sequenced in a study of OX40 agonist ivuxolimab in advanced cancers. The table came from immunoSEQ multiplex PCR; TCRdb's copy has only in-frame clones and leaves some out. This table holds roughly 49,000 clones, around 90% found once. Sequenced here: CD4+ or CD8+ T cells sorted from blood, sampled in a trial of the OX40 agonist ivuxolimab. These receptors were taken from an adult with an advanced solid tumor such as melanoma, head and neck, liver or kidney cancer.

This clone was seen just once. The CDR3 region has the DNA TGTGCCAGCAGCTATACGCAGGGACCCTACGAGCAGTACTTC. Its protein product is CASSYTQGPYEQYF. The J gene is TRBJ2-7, the V gene TRBV7-9; D is possibly TRBD1 or TRBD2 (5 bases each). The CDR3 covers 14 residues. Trimming shortened V by 4 bases and J by 2 bases, and 12 bases separated the two germline ends. Looked up from germline, CDR1 is SEHNR and CDR2 is FQNEAQ (reference sequence).

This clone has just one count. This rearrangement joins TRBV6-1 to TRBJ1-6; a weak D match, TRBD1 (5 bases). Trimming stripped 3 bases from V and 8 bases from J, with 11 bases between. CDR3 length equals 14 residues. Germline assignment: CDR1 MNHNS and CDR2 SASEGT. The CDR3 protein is CASSDRAGDSPLHF. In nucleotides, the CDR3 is TGTGCCAGCAGTGACAGGGCTGGGGATTCACCCCTCCACTTT.

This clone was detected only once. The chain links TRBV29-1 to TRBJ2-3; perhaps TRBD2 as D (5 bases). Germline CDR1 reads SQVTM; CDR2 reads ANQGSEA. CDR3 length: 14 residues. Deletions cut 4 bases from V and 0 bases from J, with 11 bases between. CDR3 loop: CSVVNPGSTDTQYF. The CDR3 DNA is TGCAGCGTTGTGAACCCGGGGAGCACAGATACGCAGTATTTT.

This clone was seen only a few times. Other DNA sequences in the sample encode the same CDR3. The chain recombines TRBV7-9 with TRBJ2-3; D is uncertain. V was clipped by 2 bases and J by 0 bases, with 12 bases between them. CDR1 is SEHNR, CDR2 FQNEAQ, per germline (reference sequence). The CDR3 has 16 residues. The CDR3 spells CASSLSQLLSTDTQYF. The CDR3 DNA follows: TGTGCCAGCAGCTTATCTCAGCTGCTTAGCACAGATACGCAGTATTTT.

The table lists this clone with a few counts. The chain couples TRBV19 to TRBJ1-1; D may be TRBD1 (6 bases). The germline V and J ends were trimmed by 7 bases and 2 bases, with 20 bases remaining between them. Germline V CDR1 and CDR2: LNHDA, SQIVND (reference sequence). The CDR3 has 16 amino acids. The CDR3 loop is CASIPDRRNENTEAFF. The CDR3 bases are TGTGCCAGTATCCCGGACAGAAGGAATGAAAACACTGAAGCTTTCTTT.

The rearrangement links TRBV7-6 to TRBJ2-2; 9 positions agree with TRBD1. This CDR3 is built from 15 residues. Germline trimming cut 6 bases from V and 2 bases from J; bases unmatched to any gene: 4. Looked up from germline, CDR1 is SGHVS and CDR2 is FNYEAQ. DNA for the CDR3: TGTGCCAGCAGTCCGGGACAGGGCAACACCGGGGAGCTGTTTTTT. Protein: CASSPGQGNTGELFF.

CDR3 sequence reads: CASSSSSYNSPLHF. In DNA, the CDR3 is TGTGCCAGCAGCTCGAGCTCCTATAATTCACCCCTCCACTTT. The V gene is TRBV7-6, the J gene TRBJ1-6; D uncertain. This CDR3 is built from 14 residues. Deletions cut 4 bases from V and 0 bases from J, with 4 bases between. Germline-derived CDR1 and CDR2 are SGHVS and FNYEAQ.

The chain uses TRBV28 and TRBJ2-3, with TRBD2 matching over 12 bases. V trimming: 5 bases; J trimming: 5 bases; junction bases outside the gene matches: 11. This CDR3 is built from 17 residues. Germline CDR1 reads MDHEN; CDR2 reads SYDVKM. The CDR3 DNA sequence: TGTGCCAGCAGTCCATGGACTAGCGGGAAGGGAGGAGATACGCAGTATTTT. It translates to CASSPWTSGKGGDTQYF.

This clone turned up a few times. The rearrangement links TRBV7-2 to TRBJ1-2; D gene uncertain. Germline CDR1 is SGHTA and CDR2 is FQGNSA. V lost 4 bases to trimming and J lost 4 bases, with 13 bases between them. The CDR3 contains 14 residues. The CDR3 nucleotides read TGTGCCAGCAGCTCCCAAGGACTGAGCTATGGCTACACCTTC. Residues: CASSSQGLSYGYTF.

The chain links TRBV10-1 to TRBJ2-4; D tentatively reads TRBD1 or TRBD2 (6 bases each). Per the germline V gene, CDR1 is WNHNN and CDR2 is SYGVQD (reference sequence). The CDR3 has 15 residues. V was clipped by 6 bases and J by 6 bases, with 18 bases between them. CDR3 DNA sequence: TGCGCCAGCAGCCCATCGTGGGGGGCAGGAAACATTCAGTACTTC. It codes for CASSPSWGAGNIQYF.

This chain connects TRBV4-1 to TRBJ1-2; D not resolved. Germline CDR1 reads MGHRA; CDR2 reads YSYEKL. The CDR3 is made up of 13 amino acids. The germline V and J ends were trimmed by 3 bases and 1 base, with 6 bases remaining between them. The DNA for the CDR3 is TGCGCCAGCAGCCAGGGAGATAACTATGGCTACACCTTC. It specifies CASSQGDNYGYTF.

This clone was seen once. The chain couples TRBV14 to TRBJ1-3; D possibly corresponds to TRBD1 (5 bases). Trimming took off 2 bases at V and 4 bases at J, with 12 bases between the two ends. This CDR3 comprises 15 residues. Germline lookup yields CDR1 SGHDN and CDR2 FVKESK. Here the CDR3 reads CASSQYGAGGNTIYF. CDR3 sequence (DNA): TGTGCCAGCAGCCAATACGGGGCAGGCGGAAACACCATATATTTT.

CDR3 amino acids: CAWEKLAGVSVPSYEQYF. The CDR3 DNA reads as TGTGCCTGGGAGAAACTAGCGGGAGTCTCCGTCCCATCCTACGAGCAGTACTTC. The V call is TRBV30, the J call TRBJ2-7; TRBD2 matches 11 bases. Trimming removed 5 bases from V and 1 base from J; junction bases left unmatched: 16. The CDR3 spans 18 residues. Germline V gene sequence: CDR1 GTSNPN, CDR2 SVGIG (reference sequence).

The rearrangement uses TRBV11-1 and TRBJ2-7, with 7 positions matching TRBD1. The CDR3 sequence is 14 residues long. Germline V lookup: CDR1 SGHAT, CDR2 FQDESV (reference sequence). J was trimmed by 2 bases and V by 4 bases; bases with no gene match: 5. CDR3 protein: CASSYRDSPYEQYF. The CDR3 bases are TGTGCCAGCAGCTACCGGGACAGCCCCTACGAGCAGTACTTC.

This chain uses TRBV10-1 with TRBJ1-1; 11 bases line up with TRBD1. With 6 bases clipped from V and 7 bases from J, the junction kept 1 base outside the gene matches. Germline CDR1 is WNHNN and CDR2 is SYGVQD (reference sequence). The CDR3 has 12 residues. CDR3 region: CASSGTGGEAFF. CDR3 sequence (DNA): TGCGCCAGCAGCGGGACAGGGGGTGAAGCTTTCTTT.

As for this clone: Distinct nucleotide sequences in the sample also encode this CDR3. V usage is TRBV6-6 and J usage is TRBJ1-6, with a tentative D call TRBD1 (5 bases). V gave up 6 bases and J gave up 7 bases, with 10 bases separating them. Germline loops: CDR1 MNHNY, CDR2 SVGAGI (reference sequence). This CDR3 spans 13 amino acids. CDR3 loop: CASRGGSNSPLHF. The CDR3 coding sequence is TGTGCCAGCAGGGGGGGAAGCAATTCACCCCTCCACTTT.

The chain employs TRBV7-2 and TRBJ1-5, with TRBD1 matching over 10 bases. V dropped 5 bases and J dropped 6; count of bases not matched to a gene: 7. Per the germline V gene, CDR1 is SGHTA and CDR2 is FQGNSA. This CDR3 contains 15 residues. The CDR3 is CASSTGQGMSQPQHF. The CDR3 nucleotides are TGTGCCAGCAGCACGGGACAGGGGATGAGTCAGCCCCAGCATTTT. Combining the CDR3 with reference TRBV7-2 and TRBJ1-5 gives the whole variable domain GAGVSQSPSNKVTEKGKDVELRCDPISGHTALYWYRQSLGQGLEFLIYFQGNSAPDKSGLPSDRFSAERTGGSVSTLTIQRTQQEDSAVYLCASSTGQGMSQPQHFGDGTRLSIL.

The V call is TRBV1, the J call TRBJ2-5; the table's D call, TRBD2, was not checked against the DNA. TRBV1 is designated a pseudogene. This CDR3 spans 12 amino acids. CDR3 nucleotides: TGCGCAAGGAGGAGGTCCCAAGAGACCCAGTACTTC. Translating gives CARRRSQETQYF.

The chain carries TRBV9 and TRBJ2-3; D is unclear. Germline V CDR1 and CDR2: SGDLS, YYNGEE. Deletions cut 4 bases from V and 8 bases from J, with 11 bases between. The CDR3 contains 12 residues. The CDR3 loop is CASSPVIGTQYF. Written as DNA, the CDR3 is TGTGCCAGCAGCCCGGTAATTGGTACGCAGTATTTT.

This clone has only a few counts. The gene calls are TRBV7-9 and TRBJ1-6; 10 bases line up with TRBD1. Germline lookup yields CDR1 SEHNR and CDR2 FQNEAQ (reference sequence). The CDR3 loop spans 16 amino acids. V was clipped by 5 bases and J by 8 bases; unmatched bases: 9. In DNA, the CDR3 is TGTGCCAGCAGCCCCGGGACAGGGGACGGCTATTCACCCCTCCACTTT. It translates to CASSPGTGDGYSPLHF.

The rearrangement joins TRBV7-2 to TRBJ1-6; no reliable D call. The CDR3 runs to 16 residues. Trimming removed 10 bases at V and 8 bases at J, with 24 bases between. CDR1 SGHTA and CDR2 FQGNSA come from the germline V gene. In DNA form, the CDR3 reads TGTGCCACCCAAAGGGTAGCGGCAGAGTTTTATTCACCCCTCCACTTT. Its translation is CATQRVAAEFYSPLHF.